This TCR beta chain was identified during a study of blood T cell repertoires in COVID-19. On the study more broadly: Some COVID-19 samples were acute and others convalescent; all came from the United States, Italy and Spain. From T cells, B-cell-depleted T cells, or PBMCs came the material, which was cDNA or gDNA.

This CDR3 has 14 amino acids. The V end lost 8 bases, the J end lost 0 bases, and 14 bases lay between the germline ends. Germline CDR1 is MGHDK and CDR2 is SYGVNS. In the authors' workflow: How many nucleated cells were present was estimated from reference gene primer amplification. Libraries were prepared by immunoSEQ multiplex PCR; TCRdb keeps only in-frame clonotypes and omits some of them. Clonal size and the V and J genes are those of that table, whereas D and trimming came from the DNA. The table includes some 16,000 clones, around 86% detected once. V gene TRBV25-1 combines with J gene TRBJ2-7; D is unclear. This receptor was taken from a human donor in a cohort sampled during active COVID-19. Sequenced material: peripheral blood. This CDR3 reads CASSPFPLSYEQYF. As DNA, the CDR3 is TGTGCCAGCTCCCCTTTCCCCCTCTCCTACGAGCAGTACTTC.